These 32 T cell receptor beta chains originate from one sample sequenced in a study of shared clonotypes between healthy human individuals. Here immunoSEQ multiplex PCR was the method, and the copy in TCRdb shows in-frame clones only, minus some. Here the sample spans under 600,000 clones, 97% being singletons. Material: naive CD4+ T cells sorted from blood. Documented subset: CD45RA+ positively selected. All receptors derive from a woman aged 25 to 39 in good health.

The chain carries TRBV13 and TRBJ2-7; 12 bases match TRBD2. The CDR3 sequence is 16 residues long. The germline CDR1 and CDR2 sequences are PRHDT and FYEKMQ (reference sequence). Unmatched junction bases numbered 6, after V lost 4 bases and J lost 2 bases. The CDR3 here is CASSSRTSGTPYEQYF. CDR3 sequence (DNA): TGTGCCAGCAGCTCACGGACTAGCGGGACGCCCTACGAGCAGTACTTC. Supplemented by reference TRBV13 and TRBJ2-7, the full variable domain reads AAGVIQSPRHLIKEKRETATLKCYPIPRHDTVYWYQQGPGQDPQFLISFYEKMQSDKGSIPDRFSAQQFSDYHSELNMSSLELGDSALYFCASSSRTSGTPYEQYFGPGTRLTVT.

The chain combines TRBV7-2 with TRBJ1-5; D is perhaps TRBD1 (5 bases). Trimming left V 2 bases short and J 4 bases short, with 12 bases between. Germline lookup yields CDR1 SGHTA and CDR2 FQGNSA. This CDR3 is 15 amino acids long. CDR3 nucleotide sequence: TGTGCCAGCAGCTTATGGGGGGAAATGAATCAGCCCCAGCATTTT. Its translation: CASSLWGEMNQPQHF.

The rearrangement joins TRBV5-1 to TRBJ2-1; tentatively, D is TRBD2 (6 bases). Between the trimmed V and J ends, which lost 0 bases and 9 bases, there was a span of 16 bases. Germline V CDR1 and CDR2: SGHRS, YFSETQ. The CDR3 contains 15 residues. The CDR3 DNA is TGCGCCAGCAGCTTGGCCGGGGGAGGTTCCGGTGAGCAGTTCTTC. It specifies CASSLAGGGSGEQFF.

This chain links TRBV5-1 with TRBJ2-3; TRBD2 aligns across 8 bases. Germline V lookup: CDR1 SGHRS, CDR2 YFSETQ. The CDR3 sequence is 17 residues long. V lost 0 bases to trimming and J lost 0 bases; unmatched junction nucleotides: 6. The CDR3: CASSLDFSGDSTDTQYF. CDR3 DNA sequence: TGCGCCAGCAGCTTGGATTTTAGCGGGGATAGCACAGATACGCAGTATTTT.

CDR3 bases: TGTGCCAGCAGCAGACATGATATTAGCAATCAGCCCCAGCATTTT. Encoded protein: CASSRHDISNQPQHF. V gene TRBV11-1 combines with J gene TRBJ1-5; D gene unclear. The CDR3 sequence is 15 residues long. V shed 5 bases and J shed 0 bases, with 11 bases lying between them. Germline V gene lookup returns CDR1 SGHAT and CDR2 FQDESV (reference sequence).

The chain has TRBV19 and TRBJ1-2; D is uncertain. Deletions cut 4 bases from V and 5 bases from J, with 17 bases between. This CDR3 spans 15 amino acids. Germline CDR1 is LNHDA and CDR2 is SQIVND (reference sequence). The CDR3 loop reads CASSTGEARFYGYTF. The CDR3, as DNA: TGTGCCAGTAGTACCGGGGAGGCACGCTTTTATGGCTACACCTTC.

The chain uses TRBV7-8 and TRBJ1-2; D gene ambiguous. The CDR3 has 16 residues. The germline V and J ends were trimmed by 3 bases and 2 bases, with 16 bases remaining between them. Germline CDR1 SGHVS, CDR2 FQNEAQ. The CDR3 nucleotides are TGTGCCAGCAGCTTCTTAAGAGCTTCAACGAACTATGGCTACACCTTC. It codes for CASSFLRASTNYGYTF.

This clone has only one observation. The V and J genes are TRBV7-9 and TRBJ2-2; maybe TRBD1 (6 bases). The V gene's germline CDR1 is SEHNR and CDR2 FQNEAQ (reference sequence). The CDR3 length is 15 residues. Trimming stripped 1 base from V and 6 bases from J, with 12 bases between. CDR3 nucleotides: TGTGCCAGCAGCTTAGTTTTTCAGGGGTCCGGGGAGCTGTTTTTT. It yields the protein CASSLVFQGSGELFF.

CDR3 DNA: TGTGCCAGCAGCTCCGCGGTAGCGGGAGTTGGTGAGCAGTTCTTC. Its protein product is CASSSAVAGVGEQFF. The V and J genes are TRBV7-3 and TRBJ2-1; TRBD2 matches 9 bases. V gave up 4 bases and J gave up 9 bases; unmatched junction bases: 10. The V gene's germline CDR1 is SGHTA and CDR2 FQGTGA. The CDR3 spans 15 residues. The full variable domain, rest sourced from reference TRBV7-3 and TRBJ2-1, is GAGVSQTPSNKVTEKGKYVELRCDPISGHTALYWYRQSLGQGPEFLIYFQGTGAADDSGLPNDRFFAVRPEGSVSTLKIQRTERGDSAVYLCASSSAVAGVGEQFFGPGTRLTVL.

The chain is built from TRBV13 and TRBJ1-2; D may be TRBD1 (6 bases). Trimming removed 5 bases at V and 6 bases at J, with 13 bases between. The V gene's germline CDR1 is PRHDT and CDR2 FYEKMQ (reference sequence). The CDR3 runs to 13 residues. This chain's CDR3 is CASSTGLGHGYTF. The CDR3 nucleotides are TGTGCCAGCAGCACAGGGTTGGGCCATGGCTACACCTTC.

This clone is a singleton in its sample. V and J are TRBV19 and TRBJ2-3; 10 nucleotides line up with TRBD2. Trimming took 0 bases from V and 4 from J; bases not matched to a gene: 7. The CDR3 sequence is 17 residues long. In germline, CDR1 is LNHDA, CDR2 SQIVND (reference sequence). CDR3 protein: CASSIDILSGRPDTQYF. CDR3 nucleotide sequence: TGTGCCAGTAGTATAGACATCCTTAGCGGGAGGCCAGATACGCAGTATTTT.

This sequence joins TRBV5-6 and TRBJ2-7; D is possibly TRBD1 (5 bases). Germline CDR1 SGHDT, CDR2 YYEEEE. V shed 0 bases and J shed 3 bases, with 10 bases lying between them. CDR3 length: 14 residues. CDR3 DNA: TGTGCCAGCAGCTTGGGTCAGGGCGGCTACGAGCAGTACTTC. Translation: CASSLGQGGYEQYF.

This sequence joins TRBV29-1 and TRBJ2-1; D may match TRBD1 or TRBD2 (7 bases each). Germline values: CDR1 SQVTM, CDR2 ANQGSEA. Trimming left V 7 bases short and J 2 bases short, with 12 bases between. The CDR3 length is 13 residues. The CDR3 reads CSAQGGPYNEQFF. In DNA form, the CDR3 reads TGCAGCGCCCAGGGGGGGCCCTACAATGAGCAGTTCTTC.

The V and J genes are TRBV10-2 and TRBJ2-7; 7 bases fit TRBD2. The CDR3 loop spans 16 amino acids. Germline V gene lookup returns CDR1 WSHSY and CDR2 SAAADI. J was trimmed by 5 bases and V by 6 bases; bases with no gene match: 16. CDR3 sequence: CASRSSGTLPANEQYF. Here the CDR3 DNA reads TGCGCCAGCAGATCGAGCGGGACGCTCCCAGCGAACGAGCAGTACTTC.

CDR3 protein: CASSLEEGRWFF. The DNA for the CDR3 is TGTGCCAGCAGCTTAGAAGAAGGGAGGTGGTTCTTC. The rearrangement joins TRBV7-9 to TRBJ2-1; possibly TRBD2 for D (6 bases). Germline assignment: CDR1 SEHNR and CDR2 FQNEAQ (reference sequence). Trimming left V 1 base short and J 15 bases short, with 13 bases between. The CDR3 has 12 residues. Full variable domain (outside the CDR3, taken from reference TRBV7-9 and TRBJ2-1): DTGVSQNPRHKITKRGQNVTFRCDPISEHNRLYWYRQTLGQGPEFLTYFQNEAQLEKSRLLSDRFSAERPKGSFSTLEIQRTEQGDSAMYLCASSLEEGRWFFGPGTRLTVL.

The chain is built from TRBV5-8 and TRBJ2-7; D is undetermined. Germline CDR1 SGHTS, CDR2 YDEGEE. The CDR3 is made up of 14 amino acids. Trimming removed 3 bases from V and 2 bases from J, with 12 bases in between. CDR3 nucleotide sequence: TGTGCCAGCAGCTCTATCAATGGCGCCTACGAGCAGTACTTC. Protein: CASSSINGAYEQYF.

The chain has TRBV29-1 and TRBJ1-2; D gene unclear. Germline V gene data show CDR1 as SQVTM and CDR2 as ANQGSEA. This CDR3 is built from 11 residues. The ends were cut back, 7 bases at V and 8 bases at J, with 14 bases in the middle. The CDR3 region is CSAQWVGGYTF. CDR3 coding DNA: TGCAGCGCCCAGTGGGTGGGAGGCTACACCTTC.

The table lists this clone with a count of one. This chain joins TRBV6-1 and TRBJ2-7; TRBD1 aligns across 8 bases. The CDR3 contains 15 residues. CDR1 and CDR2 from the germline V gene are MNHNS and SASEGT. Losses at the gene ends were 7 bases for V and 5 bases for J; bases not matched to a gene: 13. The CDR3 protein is CASMIQGEPRHEQYF. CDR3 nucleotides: TGTGCCAGCATGATACAGGGGGAACCGAGGCACGAGCAGTACTTC.

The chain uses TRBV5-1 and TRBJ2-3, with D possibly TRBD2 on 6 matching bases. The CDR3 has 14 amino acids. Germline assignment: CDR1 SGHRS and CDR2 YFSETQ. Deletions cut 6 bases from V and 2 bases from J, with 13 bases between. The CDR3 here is CASTLSGDTDTQYF. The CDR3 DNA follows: TGCGCCAGCACCCTGTCGGGGGACACAGATACGCAGTATTTT.

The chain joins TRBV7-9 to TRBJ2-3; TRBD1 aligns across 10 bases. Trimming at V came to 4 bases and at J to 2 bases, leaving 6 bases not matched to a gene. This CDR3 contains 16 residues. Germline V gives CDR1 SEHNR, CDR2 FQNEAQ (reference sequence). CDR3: CASSSRTGGSTDTQYF. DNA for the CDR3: TGTGCCAGCAGCTCCCGGACAGGGGGATCCACAGATACGCAGTATTTT.

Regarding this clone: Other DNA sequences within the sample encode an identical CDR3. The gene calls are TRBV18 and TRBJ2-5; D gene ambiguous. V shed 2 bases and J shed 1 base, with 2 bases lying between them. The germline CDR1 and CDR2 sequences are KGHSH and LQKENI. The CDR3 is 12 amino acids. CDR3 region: CASSPSQETQYF. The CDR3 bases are TGTGCCAGCTCACCAAGCCAAGAGACCCAGTACTTC.

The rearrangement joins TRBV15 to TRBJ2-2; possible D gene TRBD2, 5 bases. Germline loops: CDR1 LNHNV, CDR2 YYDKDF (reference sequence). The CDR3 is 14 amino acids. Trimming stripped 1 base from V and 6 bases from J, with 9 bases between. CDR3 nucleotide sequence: TGTGCCACCAGCAGAGTCGGGATCGCCGGGGAGCTGTTTTTT. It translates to CATSRVGIAGELFF.

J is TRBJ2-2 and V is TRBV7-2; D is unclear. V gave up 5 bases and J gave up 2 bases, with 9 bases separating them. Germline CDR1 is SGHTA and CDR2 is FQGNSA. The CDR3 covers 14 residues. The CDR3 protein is CASSHNLNTGELFF. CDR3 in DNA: TGTGCCAGCAGCCATAATCTTAACACCGGGGAGCTGTTTTTT.

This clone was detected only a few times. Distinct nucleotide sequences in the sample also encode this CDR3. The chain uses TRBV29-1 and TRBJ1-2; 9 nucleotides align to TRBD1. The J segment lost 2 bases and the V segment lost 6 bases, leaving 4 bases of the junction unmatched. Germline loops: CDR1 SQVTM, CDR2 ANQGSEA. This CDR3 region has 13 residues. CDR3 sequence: CSVGGTGNYGYTF. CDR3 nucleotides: TGCAGCGTGGGAGGGACAGGGAACTATGGCTACACCTTC.

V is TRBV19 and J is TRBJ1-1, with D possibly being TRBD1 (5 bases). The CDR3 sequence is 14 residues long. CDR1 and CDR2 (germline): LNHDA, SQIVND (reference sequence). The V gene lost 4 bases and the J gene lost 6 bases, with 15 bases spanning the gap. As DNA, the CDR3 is TGTGCCAGTAGTAGTGAGGGGAGCGTGTCTGAAGCTTTCTTT. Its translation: CASSSEGSVSEAFF.

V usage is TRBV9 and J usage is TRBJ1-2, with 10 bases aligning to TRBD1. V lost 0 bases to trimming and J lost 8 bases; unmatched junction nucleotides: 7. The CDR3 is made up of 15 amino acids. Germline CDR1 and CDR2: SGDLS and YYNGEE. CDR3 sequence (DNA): TGTGCCAGCAGCGTAGGAGGGGACAGGGGTGACGGCTACACCTTC. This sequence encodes CASSVGGDRGDGYTF.

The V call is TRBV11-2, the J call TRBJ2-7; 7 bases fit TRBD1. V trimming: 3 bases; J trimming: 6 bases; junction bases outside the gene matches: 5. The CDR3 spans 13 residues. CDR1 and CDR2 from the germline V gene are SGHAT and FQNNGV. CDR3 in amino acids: CASSLGTEAEQYF. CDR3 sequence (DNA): TGTGCCAGCAGCTTGGGGACAGAGGCCGAGCAGTACTTC.

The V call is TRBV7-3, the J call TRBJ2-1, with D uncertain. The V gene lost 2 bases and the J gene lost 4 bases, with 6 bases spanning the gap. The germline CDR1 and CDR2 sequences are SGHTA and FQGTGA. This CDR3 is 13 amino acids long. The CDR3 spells CASSLGHYNEQFF. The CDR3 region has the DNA TGTGCCAGCAGCTTAGGTCATTACAATGAGCAGTTCTTC.

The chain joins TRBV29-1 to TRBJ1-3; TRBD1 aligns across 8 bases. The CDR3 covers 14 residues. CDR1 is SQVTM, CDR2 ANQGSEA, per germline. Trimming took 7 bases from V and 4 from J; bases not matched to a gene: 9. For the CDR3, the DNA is TGCAGCGCCGAGACAGGGGTGGCAGGAAACACCATATATTTT. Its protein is CSAETGVAGNTIYF.

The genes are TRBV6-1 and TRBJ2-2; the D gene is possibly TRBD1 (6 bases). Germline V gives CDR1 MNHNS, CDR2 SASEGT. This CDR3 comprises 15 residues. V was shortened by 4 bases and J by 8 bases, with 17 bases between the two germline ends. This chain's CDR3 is CASSVGHREIGELFF. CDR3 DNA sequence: TGTGCCAGCAGTGTCGGTCACAGGGAAATTGGGGAGCTGTTTTTT.

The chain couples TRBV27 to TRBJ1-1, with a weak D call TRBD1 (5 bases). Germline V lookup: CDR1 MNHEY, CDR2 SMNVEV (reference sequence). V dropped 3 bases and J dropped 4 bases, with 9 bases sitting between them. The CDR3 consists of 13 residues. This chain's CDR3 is CASSFSGFTEAFF. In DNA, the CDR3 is TGTGCCAGCAGTTTTTCAGGGTTCACTGAAGCTTTCTTT.

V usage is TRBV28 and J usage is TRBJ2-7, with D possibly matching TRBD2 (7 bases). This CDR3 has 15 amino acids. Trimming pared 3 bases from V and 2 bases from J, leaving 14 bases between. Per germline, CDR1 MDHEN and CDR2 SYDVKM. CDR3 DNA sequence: TGTGCCAGCAGTTTGGGGGGGGCCTATACCTACGAGCAGTACTTC. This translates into CASSLGGAYTYEQYF. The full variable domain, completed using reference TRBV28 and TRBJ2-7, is DVKVTQSSRYLVKRTGEKVFLECVQDMDHENMFWYRQDPGLGLRLIYFSYDVKMKEKGDIPEGYSVSREKKERFSLILESASTNQTSMYLCASSLGGAYTYEQYFGPGTRLTVT.